The rows below give T cell receptor beta chains drawn from one sample of a study of blood T cell repertoires in COVID-19. Sequencing used immunoSEQ multiplex PCR; TCRdb keeps in-frame clones, though not all of them. Altogether about 180,000 clones are present, roughly 84% being singletons, with the ten largest covering 13% to 15%. Sequencing used peripheral blood. Source of these receptors: a man between 18 and 35 years old with active or convalescent COVID-19. Each CDR3 is given with its conserved first and last residue. A D gene is named only where the DNA matches it firmly. For some rows the clone size is stated as once, few or many, or as a class when expanded; others skip it.

TRBJ2-3 TRBD2 TRBV7-3 NA TGTGCCAGCAGCCCAACTAGCGGGAGGGCCGGGCGCACAGATACGCAGTATTTT CASSPTSGRAGRTDTQYF
TRBJ1-2 NA TRBV9 NA TGTGCCAGCAGCCCAATACTACAGGTTCCTTATGGCTACACCTTC CASSPILQVPYGYTF
TRBJ1-6 NA TRBV5-8 NA TGTGCCAGCAGCTTGGCTCCAGCGTCAAATTCACCCCTCCACTTT CASSLAPASNSPLHF
TRBJ2-1 TRBD2 TRBV19 NA TGTGCCAGTAGTATGGGACTAGCGGGAGGAAAATACAATGAGCAGTTCTTC CASSMGLAGGKYNEQFF
TRBJ2-3 TRBD2 TRBV7-9 NA TGTGGGACTAGCGGAGGGGGGACCGGTACGCAGTATTTT CGTSGGGTGTQYF
TRBJ1-4 TRBD1 TRBV6-5 NA TGTGCCAGCAGTTCGGGACAGAGTAATGAAAAACTGTTTTTT CASSSGQSNEKLFF
TRBJ2-7 NA TRBV11-2 NA TGTGCCAGCAGGCTAACCCAGGGGCACTACGAGCAGTACTTC CASRLTQGHYEQYF
TRBJ1-5 NA TRBV6-5 once TGTGCCAGCAGAACAACTAGGGGGAATCAGCCCCAGCATTTT CASRTTRGNQPQHF
TRBJ2-3 NA TRBV7-9 NA TGTGCCAGCAGTTACTCTCGGGACTCCATAATAGATACGCAGTATTTT CASSYSRDSIIDTQYF
TRBJ2-3 TRBD2 TRBV28 NA TGTGCCAGCAGTCCCGGGGGGGGCGGCACAGATACGCAGTATTTT CASSPGGGGTDTQYF